This TCR beta chain comes out of a study of T cells after posttransplantation cyclophosphamide. Study conclusions and caveats: Skin or GI-infiltrating T cells shared few TRB sequences with blood. Recipient CMV seropositivity and CMV reactivation strongly tracked TRB clonality.

This clone showed up just once. Its matching antigen is unknown. The germline V gene encodes CDR1 MNHNY and CDR2 SVGAGI (reference sequence). Deletions cut 7 bases from V and 2 bases from J, with 14 bases between. CDR3 length equals 14 residues. Libraries were prepared by immunoSEQ multiplex PCR; TCRdb keeps only in-frame clonotypes and omits some of them. The table lists 8,000 to 10,000 clones, around 89% of them singletons. Control samples came 1 year after myeloablative marrow transplants with methotrexate plus calcineurin inhibitor. Specimen: PBMCs, collected around 450 days after allogeneic stem cell transplant with calcineurin inhibitor and methotrexate. This chain connects TRBV6-6 to TRBJ1-2; perhaps TRBD1 as D (5 bases). This receptor was obtained from a male patient aged 50 to 59 who received an allogeneic stem cell transplant from an unrelated donor, was CMV-positive, and had chronic GVHD only. Some T cells may originate from the graft donor. CDR3 sequence reads: CASTNRGGNYGYTF. In DNA form, the CDR3 reads TGTGCCAGCACCAACCGCGGGGGAAACTATGGCTACACCTTC.